Following are 5 T cell receptor beta chains from one sample sequenced in a study of cytomegalovirus exposure and HLA in healthy donors. It was with 60 Vbeta and 13 Jbeta primers that the PCR ran. Profiling relied on immunoSEQ multiplex PCR, and the TCRdb table lists in-frame clones only, not all of them. The profile shows tens of thousands of clones, about 67% of them singletons. Specimen: PBMCs. The receptors originated from a man aged 25-45 years in good health and CMV-seronegative.

This clone was counted only a few times. This chain uses TRBV7-9 with TRBJ2-3, with 9 bases that match TRBD1. The ends lost 4 bases at V and 4 bases at J; junction bases unmatched: 9. Germline V lookup: CDR1 SEHNR, CDR2 FQNEAQ (reference sequence). This CDR3 region has 16 residues. CDR3 nucleotide sequence: TGTGCCAGCAGCTCGGATGGGACAGGGAGAGCAGATACGCAGTATTTT. This translates into CASSSDGTGRADTQYF.

This chain joins TRBV9 and TRBJ2-5; tentative D call: TRBD1 (6 bases). There are 13 residues in the CDR3. V lost 4 bases and J lost 5, with 12 bases in between. Germline CDR1 SGDLS, CDR2 YYNGEE. The CDR3 is CASSTQGGETQYF. CDR3 DNA sequence: TGTGCCAGCAGCACACAGGGTGGGGAGACCCAGTACTTC. Combining the CDR3 with reference TRBV9 and TRBJ2-5 gives the whole variable domain DSGVTQTPKHLITATGQRVTLRCSPRSGDLSVYWYQQSLDQGLQFLIQYYNGEERAKGNILERFSAQQFPDLHSELNLSSLELGDSALYFCASSTQGGETQYFGPGTRLLVL.

A word on this clone: One end of the junction varies from germline; a read error may be responsible. V gene TRBV7-9 combines with J gene TRBJ2-2; TRBD2 aligns across 14 bases. CDR1 SEHNR and CDR2 FQNEAQ come from the germline V gene (reference sequence). This CDR3 region has 19 residues. The CDR3 is CSSSGPGLAGVANTGELFF. The CDR3 DNA sequence: TGTTCCAGCAGCGGACCGGGACTAGCGGGGGTCGCGAACACCGGGGAGCTGTTTTTT.

The genes are TRBV9 and TRBJ1-1; a weak D match, TRBD1 (6 bases). The germline V gene encodes CDR1 SGDLS and CDR2 YYNGEE. This CDR3 contains 19 residues. V lost 4 bases to trimming and J lost 4 bases, with 29 bases between them. CDR3 amino acids: CASSPPHWSDKGVGTEAFF. CDR3 sequence (DNA): TGTGCCAGCAGCCCCCCGCACTGGAGTGACAAGGGGGTTGGCACTGAAGCTTTCTTT.

V usage is TRBV6-4 and J usage is TRBJ1-1; D gene ambiguous. The CDR3 has 13 amino acids. Germline CDR1 is MRHNA and CDR2 is SNTAGT. V was trimmed by 2 bases and J by 1 base, leaving 5 bases between them. As DNA, the CDR3 is TGTGCCAGCAGTGACCGGTCGAACACTGAAGCTTTCTTT. It codes for CASSDRSNTEAFF.